The following is a T cell receptor beta chain sequence with its context. Its cognate antigen is unknown. The sample belongs to a study of tumor and adjacent non-tumor tissue in lung cancer. On the study more broadly: The cohort had 12 to 13 adenocarcinoma, a couple of squamous cell and 1 small cell patients.

RNA was extracted from bulk tissue without any cell sorting. This CDR3 spans 17 amino acids. The germline gives CDR1 MNHNS, CDR2 SASEGT. V shed 4 bases and J shed 5 bases, with 18 bases lying between them. Study-wide points: Top 100 clones took a larger repertoire share in normal lung.

The library came from three nested PCR rounds adapted from ARM-PCR protocols. TCRdb recomputed calls from the multiplex PCR reads with MiXCR, one row per CDR3 protein. The sample shows 120,000 to 150,000 distinct CDR3 sequences, around two thirds of them seen only once. The sample was lung tumor tissue. The source is a man in his 60s with small cell lung cancer. This chain uses TRBV6-1 with TRBJ1-6; D gene ambiguous. The CDR3 DNA reads TGTGCCAGCAGTGTTCAGGAGGCCGGGATGAATAATTCACCCCTCCACTTT. It encodes CASSVQEAGMNNSPLHF.